Listed here are 7 T cell receptor beta chains from one sample, sequenced in a study of shared clonotypes between healthy human individuals. Assay used: immunoSEQ multiplex PCR; TCRdb lists only in-frame clones, some missing. The table lists under 1,900,000 clones, 98% to 99% of them singletons, with 0.36% in the top ten. Material for sequencing was naive CD4+ T cells sorted from blood. Subset denoted: CD45RA+ positively selected. Receptors originate from a man aged 25 to 45 in good health.

V and J are TRBV19 and TRBJ2-1; TRBD2 agrees at 13 bases. The V gene end was trimmed by 6 bases and the J gene end by 6 bases; junction bases not matched to a gene: 14. Per the germline V gene, CDR1 is LNHDA and CDR2 is SQIVND (reference sequence). CDR3 size: 18 residues. CDR3 sequence (DNA): TGTGCCAGTAGGGGCGTGGGGACTAGCGGGATCTTTGTCAATGAGCAGTTCTTC. It codes for CASRGVGTSGIFVNEQFF.

The chain couples TRBV21-1 to TRBJ2-5; the table's D call of TRBD2 was not tested on the DNA. TRBV21-1 is a listed pseudogene. The CDR3 sequence is 17 residues long. CDR3 DNA sequence: TGTGCCAGCAGCGGAACAAGGACTAGCGGGGTCCAAGAGACCCAGTACTTC. Residues: CASSGTRTSGVQETQYF.

The chain combines TRBV5-1 with TRBJ2-7, with 7 positions matching TRBD1. The CDR3 is 15 residues long. V lost 4 bases to trimming and J lost 0 bases; unmatched junction nucleotides: 7. The germline V gene encodes CDR1 SGHRS and CDR2 YFSETQ. CDR3 loop: CASSPGQRFSYEQYF. In DNA form, the CDR3 reads TGCGCCAGCAGCCCGGGACAGAGATTCTCCTACGAGCAGTACTTC.

The V gene is TRBV5-6, the J gene TRBJ2-7; 7 bases map to TRBD1. Looked up from germline, CDR1 is SGHDT and CDR2 is YYEEEE. This CDR3 contains 14 residues. The J segment lost 2 bases and the V segment lost 5 bases, leaving 7 bases of the junction unmatched. This chain's CDR3 is CASSIGGSTYEQYF. In DNA form, the CDR3 reads TGTGCCAGCAGTATAGGGGGCTCGACCTACGAGCAGTACTTC.

This clone has just one count. The chain couples TRBV28 to TRBJ2-7, with a weak D call TRBD2 (6 bases). Germline lookup yields CDR1 MDHEN and CDR2 SYDVKM. This CDR3 comprises 15 residues. V was cut by 1 base and J by 6 bases, with 16 bases left in between. CDR3 sequence: CASSLFGGTWAEQYF. The CDR3 coding sequence is TGTGCCAGCAGTTTATTTGGAGGGACTTGGGCCGAGCAGTACTTC.

This clone is a singleton in its sample. This chain links TRBV28 with TRBJ2-7; D assignment may be TRBD1 or TRBD2 (5 bases each). Germline values: CDR1 MDHEN, CDR2 SYDVKM. Trimming took off 1 base at V and 7 bases at J, with 14 bases between the two ends. CDR3 length: 14 amino acids. This CDR3 reads CASSLSRGLREQYF. CDR3 sequence (DNA): TGTGCCAGCAGTTTATCTCGGGGCTTGAGGGAGCAGTACTTC. Full variable domain (remainder filled in from reference TRBV28 and TRBJ2-7): DVKVTQSSRYLVKRTGEKVFLECVQDMDHENMFWYRQDPGLGLRLIYFSYDVKMKEKGDIPEGYSVSREKKERFSLILESASTNQTSMYLCASSLSRGLREQYFGPGTRLTVT.

The V call is TRBV6-5, the J call TRBJ2-2, with a weak D call TRBD2 (6 bases). V lost 5 bases, J lost 3 bases, and 10 bases lay in between. Germline lookup yields CDR1 MNHEY and CDR2 SVGAGI. The CDR3 consists of 14 residues. This CDR3 is CASSLWGDTGELFF. The CDR3 nucleotides are TGTGCCAGCAGTCTATGGGGGGACACCGGGGAGCTGTTTTTT.